Below are 2 T cell receptor beta chains sequenced from a single sample in a study of blood T cell repertoires in COVID-19. The repertoire was sequenced with immunoSEQ multiplex PCR; TCRdb's copy has only in-frame clones and lacks some. The data show around 300,000 clones, 85% to 90% seen once. The source material was peripheral blood. These receptor sequences come from a woman in her forties with acute or convalescent COVID-19.

The J gene is TRBJ1-2, the V gene TRBV19, with a possible D match to TRBD1 (5 bases). The V end was cut by 6 bases, the J end by 0 bases, with 14 bases between. The germline gives CDR1 LNHDA, CDR2 SQIVND (reference sequence). This CDR3 is built from 15 residues. Here the CDR3 reads CASSEYRRANYGYTF. In DNA, the CDR3 is TGTGCCAGTAGCGAATACAGGAGAGCTAACTATGGCTACACCTTC.

The gene calls are TRBV3-1 (or the pseudogene TRBV3-2) and TRBJ2-5, with TRBD2 matching over 9 bases. The CDR3 is 15 residues long. Germline-derived CDR1 and CDR2 are LGHDT and YNNKEL (reference sequence). With V trimmed by 2 bases and J by 7 bases, 8 bases remained unmatched. The CDR3 protein is CASSQPSGGPGTQYF. The CDR3 DNA is TGTGCCAGCAGCCAACCCAGCGGGGGGCCGGGGACCCAGTACTTC.